This TCR beta chain derives from a study of siplizumab effects on memory and regulatory T cells. Study conclusions and caveats: Memory cells seemed less diverse than naive T cells, which seemed major alloresponse contributors. Naive-or-memory phenotypes were unassignable for roughly 80-97% of proliferating CD4+ or CD8+ clones.

Germline assignment: CDR1 MDHEN and CDR2 SYDVKM. Trimming took 3 bases from V and 3 from J; bases not matched to a gene: 11. The CDR3 totals 18 residues. Using immunoSEQ multiplex PCR, the repertoire was profiled, and TCRdb retains in-frame clones only, with some absent. The sample carries some 97,000 clones, about 91% recorded once. About this clone itself: Its antigen is not identified.

The chain is built from TRBV28 and TRBJ2-5, with TRBD2 matching over 12 bases. Input material: CD4+ T cells sorted from blood. The TCR sequence derives from a human donor in good health. Some clones in this sample may be carry-over from other donors' samples. CDR3 sequence reads: CASSFKILAGGVKETQYF. The CDR3 DNA is TGTGCCAGCAGTTTCAAAATCCTAGCGGGAGGGGTTAAAGAGACCCAGTACTTC.